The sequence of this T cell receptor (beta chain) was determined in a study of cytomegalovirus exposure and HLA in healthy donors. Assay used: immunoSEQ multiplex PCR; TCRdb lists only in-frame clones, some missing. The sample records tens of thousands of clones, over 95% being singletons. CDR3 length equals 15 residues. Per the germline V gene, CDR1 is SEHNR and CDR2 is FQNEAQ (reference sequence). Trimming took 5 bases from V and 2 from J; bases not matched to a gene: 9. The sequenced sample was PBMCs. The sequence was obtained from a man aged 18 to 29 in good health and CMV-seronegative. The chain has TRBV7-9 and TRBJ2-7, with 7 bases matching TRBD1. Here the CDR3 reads CASSPQVTGPYEQYF. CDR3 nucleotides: TGTGCCAGCAGCCCCCAGGTGACAGGGCCCTACGAGCAGTACTTC.